This TCR beta chain was captured by sequencing in a study of blood T cell repertoires in COVID-19. Study overall: Samples came from the United States, Italy and Spain, spanning acute and convalescent COVID-19. T cells, B-cell-depleted T cells, or PBMCs provided the cDNA or gDNA that served as material.

V was cut by 5 bases and J by 2 bases, with 6 bases left in between. The CDR3 is 12 residues long. Germline lookup yields CDR1 MDHEN and CDR2 SYDVKM. This table comes from immunoSEQ multiplex PCR, and its TCRdb copy is limited to in-frame clones, with some not included. The repertoire holds roughly 200,000 clones, with approximately 90% as singletons. Two negative PCRs, clearance, or symptom resolution were required of recovered Cohort 3 donors. Material for sequencing was PBMCs or T cells enriched from blood (not recorded which). V is TRBV28 and J is TRBJ2-5; D is unresolved. The source of this sequence is a woman aged 30 to 39 who had recovered from COVID-19. The CDR3 region is CASSPTQETQYF. DNA for the CDR3: TGTGCCAGCAGTCCGACACAAGAGACCCAGTACTTC.